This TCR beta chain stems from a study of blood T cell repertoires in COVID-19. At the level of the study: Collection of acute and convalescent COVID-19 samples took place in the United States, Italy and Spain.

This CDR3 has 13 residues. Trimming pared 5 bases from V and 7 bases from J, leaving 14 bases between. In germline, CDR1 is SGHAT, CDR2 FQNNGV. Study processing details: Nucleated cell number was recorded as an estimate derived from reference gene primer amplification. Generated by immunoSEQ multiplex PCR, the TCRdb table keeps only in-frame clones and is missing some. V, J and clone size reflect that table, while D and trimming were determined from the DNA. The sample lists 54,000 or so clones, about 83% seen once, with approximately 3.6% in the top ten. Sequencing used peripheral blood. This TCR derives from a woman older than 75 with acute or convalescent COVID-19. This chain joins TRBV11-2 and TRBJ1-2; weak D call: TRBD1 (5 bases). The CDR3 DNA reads TGTGCCAGCAGCGTGGGTGGGGGAGGTGGCTACACCTTC. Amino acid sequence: CASSVGGGGGYTF.